Listed here are 28 T cell receptor beta chains from one sample, sequenced in a study of PD-1 blockade in mismatch repair-deficient tumors. Assay: immunoSEQ multiplex PCR; the TCRdb copy retains only in-frame clones and omits some. The sample records more than 50,000 clones, approximately 90% being singletons. The material sequenced was peripheral blood, taken 52 weeks after starting pembrolizumab. Source of these receptors: an adult with mismatch repair-deficient cancer.

The V and J genes are TRBV4-3 and TRBJ2-1; 12 bases align to TRBD1. There are 21 residues in the CDR3. Germline lookup yields CDR1 LGHNA and CDR2 YSLEER. Trimming cost V 3 bases and J 5 bases; bases outside gene matches: 20. The CDR3 reads CASSQISSRDRGRVIDNEQFF. The CDR3 DNA reads TGCGCCAGCAGCCAGATCTCGTCCCGGGACAGGGGGCGTGTGATAGACAATGAGCAGTTCTTC.

This chain links TRBV5-1 with TRBJ2-5, with D possibly called TRBD1 or TRBD2 (7 bases each). Germline CDR1 and CDR2: SGHRS and YFSETQ. This CDR3 has 15 amino acids. The V and J ends lost 0 bases and 5 bases respectively, with 14 bases between them. The CDR3 DNA follows: TGCGCCAGCAGCTTGGGAGACAGGGAGGGGGAGACCCAGTACTTC. It codes for CASSLGDREGETQYF.

The sample holds one count of this clone. This sequence joins TRBV5-1 and TRBJ2-7; 7 nucleotides line up with TRBD1. This CDR3 comprises 18 residues. CDR1 and CDR2 from the germline V gene are SGHRS and YFSETQ. The junction had 14 bases not matched to a gene; V was cut back by 0 bases and J by 2 bases. CDR3 sequence (DNA): TGCGCCAGCAGCTTGGGGTTAAGGGGTCGACAGGGACCCTACGAGCAGTACTTC. This encodes CASSLGLRGRQGPYEQYF.

The chain has TRBV30 and TRBJ2-7; unclear D gene. CDR3 size: 14 residues. V shed 0 bases and J shed 2 bases, with 11 bases lying between them. In germline, CDR1 is GTSNPN, CDR2 SVGIG (reference sequence). The CDR3 DNA sequence: TGTGCCTGGAGTGTACCCAGCTGGCCCTACGAGCAGTACTTC. As protein: CAWSVPSWPYEQYF.

V and J are TRBV27 and TRBJ2-1, with D perhaps matching TRBD1 or TRBD2 (5 bases each). Germline V CDR1 and CDR2: MNHEY, SMNVEV (reference sequence). This CDR3 comprises 13 residues. Trimming removed 5 bases from V and 7 bases from J, with 12 bases in between. CDR3 DNA: TGTGCCAGCAGTCTGGGACCGAATAATGAGCAGTTCTTC. Its protein product is CASSLGPNNEQFF.

The chain links TRBV18 to TRBJ2-3; weak D call: TRBD1 (5 bases). Per germline, CDR1 KGHSH and CDR2 LQKENI. The V gene lost 4 bases and the J gene lost 2 bases, with 16 bases spanning the gap. CDR3 size: 16 residues. The CDR3 sequence: CASSLWTPRNTDTQYF. The CDR3 DNA sequence: TGTGCCAGCTCACTCTGGACACCAAGAAACACAGATACGCAGTATTTT.

This chain joins TRBV4-3 and TRBJ2-1; D is unresolved. Looked up from germline, CDR1 is LGHNA and CDR2 is YSLEER. The CDR3 has 15 residues. Trimming removed 0 bases at V and 3 bases at J, with 9 bases between. The CDR3: CASSQEHYFYNEQFF. The CDR3 nucleotides read TGCGCCAGCAGCCAAGAGCACTACTTCTACAATGAGCAGTTCTTC.

This rearrangement joins TRBV10-2 to TRBJ2-3; perhaps TRBD2 as D (5 bases). V dropped 2 bases and J dropped 14 bases, with 14 bases sitting between them. CDR1 is WSHSY and CDR2 is SAAADI in the germline V gene. CDR3 length: 12 amino acids. The CDR3 region has the DNA TGCGCCAGCAGTGAGGGACTCTCTCACGGGTATTTT. Residues: CASSEGLSHGYF.

CDR3 sequence reads: CASRLGVWGANVLTF. The DNA of the CDR3 is TGTGCCAGCAGACTGGGGGTGTGGGGGGCCAACGTCCTGACTTTC. This chain uses TRBV6-6 with TRBJ2-6; D may correspond to TRBD1 or TRBD2 (5 bases each). The CDR3 covers 15 residues. The germline gives CDR1 MNHNY, CDR2 SVGAGI (reference sequence). Trimming stripped 6 bases from V and 4 bases from J, with 13 bases between.

V usage is TRBV28 and J usage is TRBJ1-4; the D is unclear. The V and J ends lost 9 bases and 6 bases respectively, with 5 bases between them. The germline CDR1 and CDR2 sequences are MDHEN and SYDVKM. The CDR3 totals 10 residues. The CDR3 protein is CASSYEKLFF. CDR3 coding DNA: TGTGCCAGTTCCTATGAAAAACTGTTTTTT. The whole variable domain, filled in from reference TRBV28 and TRBJ1-4, reads DVKVTQSSRYLVKRTGEKVFLECVQDMDHENMFWYRQDPGLGLRLIYFSYDVKMKEKGDIPEGYSVSREKKERFSLILESASTNQTSMYLCASSYEKLFFGSGTQLSVL.

The chain combines TRBV11-2 with TRBJ2-6; 8 nucleotides match TRBD1. This CDR3 comprises 16 residues. Germline loops: CDR1 SGHAT, CDR2 FQNNGV. The trim removed 4 bases at V and 3 bases at J, leaving 5 bases unmatched. The CDR3 coding sequence is TGTGCCAGCAGCTGGGCAGGGGGCTTTGGGGCCAACGTCCTGACTTTC. Residues: CASSWAGGFGANVLTF.

This sequence joins TRBV30 and TRBJ2-5; 7 nucleotides match TRBD1. The tail of the sequence fits TRBJ2-7 better, so the J call may be wrong. This CDR3 is 13 amino acids long. Germline CDR1 GTSNPN, CDR2 SVGIG (reference sequence). The CDR3 nucleotides read TGTGCCTGGAAAGACAGGGCTACCTACGAGCAGTACTTC. Amino acids: CAWKDRATYEQYF.

The J gene is TRBJ2-3, the V gene TRBV7-9; 11 bases match TRBD2. CDR3 length: 16 amino acids. Trimming cost V 5 bases and J 4 bases; bases outside gene matches: 8. Germline CDR1 is SEHNR and CDR2 is FQNEAQ (reference sequence). In nucleotides, the CDR3 is TGTGCCAGCAGCCAAAGTAGCGGGAGGGCCGCAGATACGCAGTATTTT. Encoded protein: CASSQSSGRAADTQYF.

This chain joins TRBV5-1 and TRBJ2-4, with 7 bases aligning to TRBD2. The germline CDR1 and CDR2 sequences are SGHRS and YFSETQ. Losses at the gene ends were 3 bases for V and 12 bases for J; bases not matched to a gene: 3. The CDR3 length is 11 residues. CDR3 amino acids: CASSSGTTQYF. CDR3 in DNA: TGCGCCAGCAGCTCCGGGACTACTCAGTACTTC.

The chain is built from TRBV4-2 and TRBJ2-7; 8 nucleotides agree with TRBD1. Germline CDR1 and CDR2: LGHNA and YNFKEQ. The CDR3 has 16 residues. Trimming at V came to 1 base and at J to 3 bases, leaving 8 bases not matched to a gene. The CDR3 nucleotides read TGTGCCAGCAGCCAAGTAGGGGACAGGTCGATCTACGAGCAGTACTTC. This encodes CASSQVGDRSIYEQYF.

The V call is TRBV6-1, the J call TRBJ2-2, with TRBD1 matching 11 bases. CDR3 length: 16 amino acids. V gave up 4 bases and J gave up 6 bases; unmatched junction bases: 7. The germline V gene encodes CDR1 MNHNS and CDR2 SASEGT. Here the CDR3 DNA reads TGTGCCAGCAGTGGGGGAGGACAGGGGGCGCCCGGGGAGCTGTTTTTT. Encoded protein: CASSGGGQGAPGELFF.

This clone appeared once. This chain connects TRBV7-3 to TRBJ2-3, with 7 bases identical to TRBD1. In germline, CDR1 is SGHTA, CDR2 FQGTGA. J was trimmed by 2 bases and V by 5 bases; bases with no gene match: 7. There are 15 residues in the CDR3. CDR3 region: CASSRSTGFTDTQYF. CDR3 nucleotides: TGTGCCAGCAGCAGATCGACAGGGTTCACAGATACGCAGTATTTT.

The CDR3 here is CASSLHLAREQFF. The DNA of the CDR3 is TGCGCCAGCAGCTTGCATCTAGCCAGGGAGCAGTTCTTC. This rearrangement joins TRBV5-1 to TRBJ2-1; D might be TRBD2 (5 bases). Germline CDR1 reads SGHRS; CDR2 reads YFSETQ. V lost 1 base and J lost 10, with 12 bases in between. The CDR3 sequence is 13 residues long.

This chain uses TRBV11-2 with TRBJ2-7; D gene ambiguous. Trimming took off 8 bases at V and 3 bases at J, with 17 bases between the two ends. In germline, CDR1 is SGHAT, CDR2 FQNNGV. The CDR3 spans 14 residues. The chain's CDR3 is CASAEIGRNYEQYF. CDR3 bases: TGTGCCAGCGCCGAAATAGGACGGAACTACGAGCAGTACTTC.

This clone was counted a few times. V usage is TRBV6-5 and J usage is TRBJ2-2; D is ambiguous. Per germline, CDR1 MNHEY and CDR2 SVGAGI. V was pared by 2 bases and J by 5 bases, with 9 bases between. CDR3 length: 14 amino acids. Here the CDR3 reads CASSYLIQTGELFF. Here the CDR3 DNA reads TGTGCCAGCAGTTACCTAATACAGACCGGGGAGCTGTTTTTT.

V and J are TRBV11-2 and TRBJ2-7, with a tentative D call TRBD1 (7 bases). The germline gives CDR1 SGHAT, CDR2 FQNNGV. V lost 3 bases to trimming and J lost 3 bases, with 12 bases between them. The length of the CDR3 is 14 residues. The CDR3 DNA reads TGTGCCAGCAGCTTCACAGGGGAGGACTACGAGCAGTACTTC. This codes for CASSFTGEDYEQYF. The full variable domain, rest sourced from reference TRBV11-2 and TRBJ2-7, is EAGVAQSPRYKIIEKRQSVAFWCNPISGHATLYWYQQILGQGPKLLIQFQNNGVVDDSQLPKDRFSAERLKGVDSTLKIQPAKLEDSAVYLCASSFTGEDYEQYFGPGTRLTVT.

The chain's CDR3 is CASSPGPVNTEAFF. The CDR3 DNA follows: TGTGCCAGCAGCCCCGGCCCGGTAAACACTGAAGCTTTCTTT. The chain is built from TRBV7-9 and TRBJ1-1, with D uncertain. Germline CDR1 SEHNR, CDR2 FQNEAQ (reference sequence). CDR3 size: 14 residues. Trimming shortened V by 5 bases and J by 2 bases, and 12 bases separated the two germline ends.

The chain employs TRBV6-6 and TRBJ1-5, with 8 bases aligning to TRBD1. The germline V gene encodes CDR1 MNHNY and CDR2 SVGAGI (reference sequence). V lost 6 bases to trimming and J lost 6 bases; unmatched junction nucleotides: 7. This CDR3 has 14 residues. CDR3 in DNA: TGTGCCAGCAGCTTCGGACAGGGTAGTCAGCCCCAGCATTTT. Protein sequence: CASSFGQGSQPQHF.

CDR3: CASSLPGLASTDTQYF. CDR3 nucleotides: TGTGCCAGCAGCCTGCCGGGACTAGCGAGCACAGATACGCAGTATTTT. The V and J genes are TRBV5-8 and TRBJ2-3, with 10 nucleotides matching TRBD2. Trimming removed 4 bases from V and 0 bases from J; junction bases left unmatched: 5. Per the germline V gene, CDR1 is SGHTS and CDR2 is YDEGEE. CDR3 length: 16 residues.

CDR3 sequence reads: CASSDTAGTHNEQFF. The CDR3 DNA is TGTGCCAGCAGTGACACAGCCGGGACTCACAATGAGCAGTTCTTC. V usage is TRBV6-4 and J usage is TRBJ2-1, with D possibly being TRBD2 (6 bases). V was cut by 2 bases and J by 5 bases, with 13 bases left in between. The CDR3 spans 15 residues. CDR1 MRHNA and CDR2 SNTAGT come from the germline V gene.

The chain is built from TRBV29-1 and TRBJ1-1, with a weak D call TRBD1 (6 bases). Trimming stripped 5 bases from V and 3 bases from J, with 13 bases between. Germline assignment: CDR1 SQVTM and CDR2 ANQGSEA. This CDR3 has 13 amino acids. In nucleotides, the CDR3 is TGCAGCGTTCGGGCAGGGGAAGACACTGAAGCTTTCTTT. As protein: CSVRAGEDTEAFF.

The CDR3 here is CASSPGGAGQPQHF. In DNA form, the CDR3 reads TGTGCCAGCAGCCCGGGGGGGGCTGGACAGCCCCAGCATTTT. The rearrangement uses TRBV11-2 and TRBJ1-5; D might be TRBD1 (6 bases). V gave up 5 bases and J gave up 7 bases, with 15 bases separating them. Germline CDR1 and CDR2: SGHAT and FQNNGV. This CDR3 is built from 14 residues.

A few counts support this clone. Relative to the germline gene, one junction end is altered; a read error may explain this. V is TRBV7-9 and J is TRBJ2-7, with 10 bases matching TRBD1. The CDR3 extends over 13 amino acids. Germline CDR1 is SEHNR and CDR2 is FQNEAQ (reference sequence). The chain's CDR3 is CASSYPGQGTIGF. For the CDR3, the DNA is TGTGCCAGCAGCTACCCGGGACAGGGGACGATCGGGTTC.